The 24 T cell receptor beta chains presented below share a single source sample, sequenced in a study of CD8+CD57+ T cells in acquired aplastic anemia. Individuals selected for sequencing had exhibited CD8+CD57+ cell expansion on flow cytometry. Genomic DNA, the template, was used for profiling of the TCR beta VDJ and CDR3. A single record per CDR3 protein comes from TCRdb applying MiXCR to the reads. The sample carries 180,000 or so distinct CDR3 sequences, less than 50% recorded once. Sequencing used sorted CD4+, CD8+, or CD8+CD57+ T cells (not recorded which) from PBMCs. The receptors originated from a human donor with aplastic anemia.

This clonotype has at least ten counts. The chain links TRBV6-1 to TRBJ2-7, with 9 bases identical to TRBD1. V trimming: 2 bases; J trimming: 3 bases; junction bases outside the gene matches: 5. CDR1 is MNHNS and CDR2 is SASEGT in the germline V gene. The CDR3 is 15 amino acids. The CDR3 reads CASSEPGTGIYEQYF. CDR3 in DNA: TGTGCCAGCAGTGAACCGGGGACAGGGATCTACGAGCAGTACTTC.

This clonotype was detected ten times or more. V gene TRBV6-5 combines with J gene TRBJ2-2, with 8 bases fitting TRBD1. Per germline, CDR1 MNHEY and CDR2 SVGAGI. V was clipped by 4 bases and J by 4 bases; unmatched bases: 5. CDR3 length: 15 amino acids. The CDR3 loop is CASSSGQGGTGELFF. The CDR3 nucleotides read TGTGCCAGCAGTTCCGGACAGGGCGGCACCGGGGAGCTGTTTTTT.

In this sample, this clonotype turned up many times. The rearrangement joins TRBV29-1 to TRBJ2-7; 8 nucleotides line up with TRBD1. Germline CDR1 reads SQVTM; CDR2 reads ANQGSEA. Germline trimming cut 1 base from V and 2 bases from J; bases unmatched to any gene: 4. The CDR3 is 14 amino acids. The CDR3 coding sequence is TGCAGCGTTGAAGGGACAGGGAAACCCTACGAGCAGTACTTC. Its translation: CSVEGTGKPYEQYF.

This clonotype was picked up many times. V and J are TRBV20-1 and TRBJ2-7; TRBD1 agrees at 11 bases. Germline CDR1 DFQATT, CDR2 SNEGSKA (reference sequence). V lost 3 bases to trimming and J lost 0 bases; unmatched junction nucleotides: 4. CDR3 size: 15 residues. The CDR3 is CSASPGTGGSYEQYF. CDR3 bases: TGCAGTGCTAGCCCCGGGACAGGGGGCTCCTACGAGCAGTACTTC.

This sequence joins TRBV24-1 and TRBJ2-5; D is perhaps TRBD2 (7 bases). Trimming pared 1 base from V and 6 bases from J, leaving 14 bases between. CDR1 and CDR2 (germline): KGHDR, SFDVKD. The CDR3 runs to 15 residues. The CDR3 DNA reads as TGTGCCACCAGTGATTTTTTAGGGGGGGCTAAGACCCAGTACTTC. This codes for CATSDFLGGAKTQYF.

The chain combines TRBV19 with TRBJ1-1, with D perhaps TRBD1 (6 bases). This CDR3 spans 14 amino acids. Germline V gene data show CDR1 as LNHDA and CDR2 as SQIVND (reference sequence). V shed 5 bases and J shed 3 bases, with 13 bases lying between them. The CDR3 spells CASSPGAVYTEAFF. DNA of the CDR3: TGTGCCAGTAGTCCAGGGGCAGTGTACACTGAAGCTTTCTTT.

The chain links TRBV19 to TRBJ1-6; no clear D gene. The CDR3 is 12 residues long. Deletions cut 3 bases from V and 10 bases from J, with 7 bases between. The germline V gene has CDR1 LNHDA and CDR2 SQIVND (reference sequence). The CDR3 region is CASSIGGSPLHF. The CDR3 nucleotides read TGTGCCAGTAGTATTGGAGGCTCACCCCTCCACTTT.

DNA for the CDR3: TGTGCCAGCAGTGAAATAGCGGAGAACACCGGGGAGCTGTTTTTT. This encodes CASSEIAENTGELFF. The V and J genes are TRBV2 and TRBJ2-2, with D possibly being TRBD2 (6 bases). Germline CDR1 is SNHLY and CDR2 is FYNNEI. The V and J ends lost 2 bases and 1 base respectively, with 8 bases between them. The CDR3 runs to 15 residues. The whole variable domain, filled in from reference TRBV2 and TRBJ2-2, reads EPEVTQTPSHQVTQMGQEVILRCVPISNHLYFYWYRQILGQKVEFLVSFYNNEISEKSEIFDDQFSVERPDGSNFTLKIRSTKLEDSAMYFCASSEIAENTGELFFGEGSRLTVL.

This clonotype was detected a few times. CDR3 nucleotides: TGTGCCAGCAGTTACCGGCAAAGCTCCTATAATTCACCCCTCCACTTT. As protein: CASSYRQSSYNSPLHF. V is TRBV6-5 and J is TRBJ1-6; D gene uncertain. The length of the CDR3 is 16 residues. From germline, CDR1 is MNHEY and CDR2 SVGAGI. Trimming left V 2 bases short and J 0 bases short, with 8 bases between.

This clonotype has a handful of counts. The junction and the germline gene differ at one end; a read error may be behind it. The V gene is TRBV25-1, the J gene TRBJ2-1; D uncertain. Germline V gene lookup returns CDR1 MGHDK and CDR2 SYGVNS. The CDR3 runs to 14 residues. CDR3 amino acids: CPSSEMDSYNEQFF. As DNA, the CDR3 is TGTCCCAGCAGTGAAATGGACTCCTACAATGAGCAGTTCTTC.

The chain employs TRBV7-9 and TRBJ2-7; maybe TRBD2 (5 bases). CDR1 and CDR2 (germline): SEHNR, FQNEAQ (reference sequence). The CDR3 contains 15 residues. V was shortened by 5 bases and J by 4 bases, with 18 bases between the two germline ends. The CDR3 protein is CASSPDRGSGYEQYF. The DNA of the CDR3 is TGTGCCAGCAGCCCCGACCGGGGATCGGGTTACGAGCAGTACTTC.

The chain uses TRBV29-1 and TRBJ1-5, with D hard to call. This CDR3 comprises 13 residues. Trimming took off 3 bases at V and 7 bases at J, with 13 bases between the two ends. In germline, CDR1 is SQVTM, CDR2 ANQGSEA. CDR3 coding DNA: TGCAGCGTTGAGGAACAGCCTAAACAGCCCCAGCATTTT. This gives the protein CSVEEQPKQPQHF.

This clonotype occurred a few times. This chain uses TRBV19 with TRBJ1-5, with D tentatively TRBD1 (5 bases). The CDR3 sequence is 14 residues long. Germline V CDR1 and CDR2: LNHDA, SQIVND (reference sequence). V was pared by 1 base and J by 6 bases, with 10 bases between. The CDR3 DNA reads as TGTGCCAGTAGTATAGCTAGGGGTGGTCAGCCCCAGCATTTT. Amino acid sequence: CASSIARGGQPQHF.

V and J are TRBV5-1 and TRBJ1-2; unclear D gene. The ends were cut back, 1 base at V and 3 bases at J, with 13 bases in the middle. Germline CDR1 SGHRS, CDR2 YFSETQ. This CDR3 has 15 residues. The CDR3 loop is CASSLTYLNDYGYTF. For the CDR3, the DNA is TGCGCCAGCAGCTTGACGTATCTAAATGACTATGGCTACACCTTC.

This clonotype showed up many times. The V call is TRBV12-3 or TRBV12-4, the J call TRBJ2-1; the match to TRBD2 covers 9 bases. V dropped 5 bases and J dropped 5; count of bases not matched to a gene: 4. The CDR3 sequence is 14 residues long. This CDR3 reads CASSLSGSHNEQFF. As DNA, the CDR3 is TGTGCCAGCAGTCTTAGCGGGAGCCACAATGAGCAGTTCTTC.

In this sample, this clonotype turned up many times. The CDR3 nucleotides read TGTGCCAGCATGCTTCGACGGGCAGCGACCCAGTACTTC. It yields the protein CASMLRRAATQYF. This rearrangement joins TRBV12-3 or TRBV12-4 to TRBJ2-5, with no clear D. Trimming left V 7 bases short and J 7 bases short, with 16 bases between. This CDR3 spans 13 amino acids.

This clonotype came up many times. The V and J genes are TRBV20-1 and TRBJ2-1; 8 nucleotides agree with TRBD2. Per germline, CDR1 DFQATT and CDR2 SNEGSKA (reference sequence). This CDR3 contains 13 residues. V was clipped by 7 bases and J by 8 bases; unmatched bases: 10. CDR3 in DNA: TGCAGTGGAACCGAAGCGGGAGCGGATGAGCAGTTCTTC. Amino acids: CSGTEAGADEQFF.

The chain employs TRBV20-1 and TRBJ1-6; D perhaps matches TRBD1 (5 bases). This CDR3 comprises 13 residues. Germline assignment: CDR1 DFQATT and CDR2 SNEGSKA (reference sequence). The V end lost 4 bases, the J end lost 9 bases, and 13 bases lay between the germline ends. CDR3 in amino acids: CSAIAGMGSPLHF. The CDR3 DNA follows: TGCAGTGCTATTGCAGGGATGGGTTCACCCCTCCACTTT.

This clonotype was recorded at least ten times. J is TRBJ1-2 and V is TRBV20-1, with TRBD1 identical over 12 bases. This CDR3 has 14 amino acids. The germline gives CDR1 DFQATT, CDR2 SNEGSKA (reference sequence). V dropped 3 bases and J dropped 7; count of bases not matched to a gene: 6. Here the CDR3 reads CSARGTGGLSGYTF. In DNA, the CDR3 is TGCAGTGCTAGGGGGACAGGGGGCCTTAGTGGCTACACCTTC.

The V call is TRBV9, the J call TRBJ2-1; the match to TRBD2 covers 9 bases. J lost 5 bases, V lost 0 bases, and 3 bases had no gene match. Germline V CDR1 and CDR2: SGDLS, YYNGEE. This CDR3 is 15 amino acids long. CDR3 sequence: CASSVDGTSNNEQFF. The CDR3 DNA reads TGTGCCAGCAGCGTAGATGGGACTAGCAACAATGAGCAGTTCTTC.

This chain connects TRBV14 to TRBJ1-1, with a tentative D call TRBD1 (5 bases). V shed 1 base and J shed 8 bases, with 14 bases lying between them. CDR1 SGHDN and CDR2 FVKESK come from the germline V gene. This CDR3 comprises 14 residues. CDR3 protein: CASSQGGGVREAFF. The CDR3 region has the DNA TGTGCCAGCAGCCAAGGTGGGGGGGTGAGAGAAGCTTTCTTT.

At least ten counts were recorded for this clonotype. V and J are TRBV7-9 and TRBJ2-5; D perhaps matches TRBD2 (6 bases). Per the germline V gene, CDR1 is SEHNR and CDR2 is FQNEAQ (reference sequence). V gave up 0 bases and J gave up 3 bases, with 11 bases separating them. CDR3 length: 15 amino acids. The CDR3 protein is CASSLALAEKETQYF. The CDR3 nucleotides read TGTGCCAGCAGCTTAGCCTTAGCGGAGAAAGAGACCCAGTACTTC.

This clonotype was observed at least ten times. CDR3 protein: CASTPGQGTYGYTF. CDR3 bases: TGTGCCAGCACCCCGGGACAGGGGACCTATGGCTACACCTTC. J is TRBJ1-2 and V is TRBV6-1; TRBD1 matches 10 bases. This CDR3 has 14 residues. V gave up 7 bases and J gave up 4 bases; unmatched junction bases: 6. The germline gives CDR1 MNHNS, CDR2 SASEGT.

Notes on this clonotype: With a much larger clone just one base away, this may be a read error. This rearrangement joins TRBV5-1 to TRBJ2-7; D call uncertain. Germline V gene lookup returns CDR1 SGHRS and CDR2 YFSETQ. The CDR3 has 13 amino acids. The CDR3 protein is CTSRSDLGAEQYF. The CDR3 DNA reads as TGCACCAGCAGGTCGGACCTAGGAGCCGAGCAGTACTTC.